These 8 T cell receptor beta chains came from one sample sequenced in a study of T cells in Graves' hyperthyroidism and ophthalmopathy. Template material for amplifying TCR beta CDR3 regions consisted of RNA transcripts. An initial round of RT-PCR targeting the TCR CDR3 relied on the HTBI primer set. One entry per CDR3 protein, called by TCRdb with MiXCR from the multiplex PCR reads. The sample has about 680,000 distinct CDR3 sequences; around 40% are singletons. The specimen sequenced was blood. These TCRs come from a middle-aged woman with Graves' hyperthyroidism.

V is TRBV9 and J is TRBJ1-3, with 7 bases that match TRBD1. There are 14 residues in the CDR3. CDR1 SGDLS and CDR2 YYNGEE come from the germline V gene. V gave up 5 bases and J gave up 0 bases; unmatched junction bases: 2. CDR3 residues: CASRGTVSGNTIYF. Written as DNA, the CDR3 is TGTGCCAGCAGGGGGACAGTCTCTGGAAACACCATATATTTT.

The sample holds many counts of this clonotype. The V gene is TRBV7-2, the J gene TRBJ1-5, with a tentative D call TRBD1 (5 bases). This CDR3 has 14 residues. The germline CDR1 and CDR2 sequences are SGHTA and FQGNSA. Trimming took off 1 base at V and 6 bases at J, with 10 bases between the two ends. Here the CDR3 reads CASSLEGRGQPQHF. The CDR3 DNA is TGTGCCAGCAGCTTAGAGGGGCGCGGTCAGCCCCAGCATTTT.

There are a few counts of this clonotype. The rearrangement joins TRBV13 to TRBJ2-5, with 11 positions matching TRBD2. The J segment lost 3 bases and the V segment lost 2 bases, leaving 2 bases of the junction unmatched. The CDR3 consists of 15 residues. CDR1 is PRHDT and CDR2 is FYEKMQ in the germline V gene (reference sequence). CDR3 protein: CASSLRLAGKETQYF. The CDR3 bases are TGTGCCAGCAGCTTAAGACTAGCGGGGAAAGAGACCCAGTACTTC.

This clonotype appeared many times. The gene calls are TRBV29-1 and TRBJ1-4, with D perhaps matching TRBD1 (5 bases). This CDR3 spans 12 amino acids. Trimming took 5 bases from V and 7 from J, leaving 11 bases between them. Germline V gives CDR1 SQVTM, CDR2 ANQGSEA. The CDR3 spells CSVQGGGEKLFF. CDR3 nucleotide sequence: TGCAGCGTTCAGGGTGGTGGTGAAAAACTGTTTTTT.

A single count supports this clonotype. The chain employs TRBV20-1 and TRBJ1-1; TRBD1 is a possible D gene (6 bases). The V and J ends lost 3 bases and 11 bases respectively, with 16 bases between them. The V gene's germline CDR1 is DFQATT and CDR2 SNEGSKA (reference sequence). The CDR3 runs to 12 residues. The DNA for the CDR3 is TGCAGTGCTAGTAGGGGCAGGGGAACGGCTTTCTTT. Residues: CSASRGRGTAFF.

The rearrangement links TRBV6-5 to TRBJ2-2; tentatively, D is TRBD1 (6 bases). This CDR3 region has 17 residues. In germline, CDR1 is MNHEY, CDR2 SVGAGI. V dropped 2 bases and J dropped 2 bases, with 15 bases sitting between them. The CDR3 loop is CASSYENPGQNTGELFF. CDR3 in DNA: TGTGCCAGCAGTTACGAAAACCCGGGACAAAACACCGGGGAGCTGTTTTTT.

This clonotype was recorded many times. The chain joins TRBV20-1 to TRBJ2-6; D remains ambiguous. V lost 3 bases to trimming and J lost 0 bases, with 12 bases between them. The CDR3 loop spans 16 amino acids. Germline loops: CDR1 DFQATT, CDR2 SNEGSKA (reference sequence). CDR3 DNA sequence: TGCAGTGCTAGGCACTTCAGACGCTCTGGGGCCAACGTCCTGACTTTC. It yields the protein CSARHFRRSGANVLTF.

The chain carries TRBV5-1 and TRBJ1-1, with a tentative D call TRBD1 (5 bases). The V and J ends lost 4 bases and 6 bases respectively, with 22 bases between them. Germline V gene data show CDR1 as SGHRS and CDR2 as YFSETQ. The CDR3 length is 16 residues. The CDR3 coding sequence is TGCGCCAGCAGCCCCGGGACCCTCAGCTTACAGTCTGAAGCTTTCTTT. Translated: CASSPGTLSLQSEAFF.